The 24 T cell receptor beta chains listed next were all sequenced from one sample in a study of blood T cell repertoires in COVID-19 (dated by TCRdb to 2020 to 2021). The library was prepared using the immunoSEQ multiplex PCR assay. TCRdb holds this immuneACCESS table with in-frame rearrangements only. Some clones are missing; in checked studies, unresolved V genes explain under half, and the rest has no known cause. This sample has fewer than 350,000 clones in its table, and 80% to 90% of those were observed once. The ten largest clones represent about 8% of the sample. The sequenced sample was peripheral blood. These receptors came from a woman aged 45-60 years who had recovered from COVID-19.

CDR3 sequence reads: CATSRGLNYEQFF. CDR3 in DNA: TGTGCCACCAGCAGAGGCCTGAACTATGAGCAGTTCTTC. V is TRBV15 and J is TRBJ2-1; D is ambiguous. In germline, CDR1 is LNHNV, CDR2 YYDKDF (reference sequence). V was pared by 1 base and J by 8 bases, with 9 bases between. The CDR3 runs to 13 residues.

The V call is TRBV5-4, the J call TRBJ2-3; D gene unclear. The germline V gene has CDR1 SGHNT and CDR2 YYREEE (reference sequence). CDR3 length: 12 residues. V lost 1 base and J lost 5, with 5 bases in between. The CDR3 loop reads CASSLRRDTQYF. The CDR3 DNA follows: TGTGCCAGCAGCTTGAGGAGAGATACGCAGTATTTT.

The chain employs TRBV3-1 (or the pseudogene TRBV3-2) and TRBJ2-5; a weak D match, TRBD2 (5 bases). The V end was cut by 1 base, the J end by 2 bases, with 8 bases between. This CDR3 region has 14 residues. Germline assignment: CDR1 LGHDT and CDR2 YNNKEL (reference sequence). CDR3 in amino acids: CASSQASGQETQYF. DNA for the CDR3: TGTGCCAGCAGCCAAGCTTCGGGGCAAGAGACCCAGTACTTC.

The genes are TRBV15 and TRBJ1-3; D unresolved. CDR3 length: 15 residues. The germline V gene has CDR1 LNHNV and CDR2 YYDKDF (reference sequence). Trimming removed 3 bases from V and 2 bases from J, with 11 bases in between. The CDR3 region has the DNA TGTGCCACCAGCAGGAGAAGTGCGACTGGAAACACCATATATTTT. Protein product: CATSRRSATGNTIYF.

The V and J genes are TRBV4-2 and TRBJ2-5; the D gene is possibly TRBD2 (6 bases). Germline CDR1 is LGHNA and CDR2 is YNFKEQ. V was trimmed by 0 bases and J by 1 base, leaving 9 bases between them. The CDR3 has 15 amino acids. The CDR3 DNA is TGTGCCAGCAGCCAAGACTGGAGGGGCCAAGAGACCCAGTACTTC. Amino acids: CASSQDWRGQETQYF.

The gene calls are TRBV29-1 and TRBJ1-5, with D perhaps matching TRBD1 (5 bases). The CDR3 spans 13 residues. The V end was cut by 3 bases, the J end by 7 bases, with 13 bases between. CDR1 and CDR2 (germline): SQVTM, ANQGSEA. The CDR3 DNA sequence: TGCAGCGTTGAGGTAGGGGCAGGGCAGCCCCAGCATTTT. Its translation is CSVEVGAGQPQHF.

In DNA, the CDR3 is TGTGCCAGCAGCACCGAGGGGGACAGTCGTGGCTACACCTTC. Translating gives CASSTEGDSRGYTF. The chain has TRBV28 and TRBJ1-2, with 7 positions matching TRBD1. Germline CDR1 is MDHEN and CDR2 is SYDVKM. Trimming took 6 bases from V and 7 from J; bases not matched to a gene: 11. The CDR3 consists of 14 residues.

The rearrangement joins TRBV5-6 to TRBJ1-2; perhaps TRBD1 as D (6 bases). The length of the CDR3 is 13 residues. Trimming removed 1 base from V and 2 bases from J, with 6 bases in between. Germline CDR1 SGHDT, CDR2 YYEEEE. CDR3 loop: CASSLQGNYGYTF. The DNA of the CDR3 is TGTGCCAGCAGCTTGCAGGGGAACTATGGCTACACCTTC.

CDR3 DNA sequence: TGTGCCGGCACGCCCGGGGTCCACTACGAGCAGTACTTC. This encodes CAGTPGVHYEQYF. The rearrangement joins TRBV7-2 to TRBJ2-7, with a tentative D call TRBD2 (5 bases). Germline lookup yields CDR1 SGHTA and CDR2 FQGNSA. The CDR3 totals 13 residues. V lost 11 bases and J lost 3, with 17 bases in between. The full variable domain, rest sourced from reference TRBV7-2 and TRBJ2-7, is GAGVSQSPSNKVTEKGKDVELRCDPISGHTALYWYRQSLGQGLEFLIYFQGNSAPDKSGLPSDRFSAERTGGSVSTLTIQRTQQEDSAVYLCAGTPGVHYEQYFGPGTRLTVT.

The CDR3 loop is CASRTSAAWTQYF. For the CDR3, the DNA is TGTGCCAGCAGAACAAGCGCCGCGTGGACCCAGTACTTC. The V and J genes are TRBV6-5 and TRBJ2-5, with unresolved D. CDR1 and CDR2 from the germline V gene are MNHEY and SVGAGI. The CDR3 sequence is 13 residues long. Trimming left V 6 bases short and J 7 bases short, with 15 bases between.

The chain is built from TRBV5-1 and TRBJ2-3; D possibly corresponds to TRBD2 (5 bases). The CDR3 extends over 14 amino acids. The germline CDR1 and CDR2 sequences are SGHRS and YFSETQ. V was cut by 2 bases and J by 2 bases, with 9 bases left in between. The CDR3 protein is CASSLAELTDTQYF. The DNA for the CDR3 is TGCGCCAGCAGCTTAGCGGAGCTCACAGATACGCAGTATTTT. Full variable domain (rest looked up from reference TRBV5-1 and TRBJ2-3): KAGVTQTPRYLIKTRGQQVTLSCSPISGHRSVSWYQQTPGQGLQFLFEYFSETQRNKGNFPGRFSGRQFSNSRSEMNVSTLELGDSALYLCASSLAELTDTQYFGPGTRLTVL.

The chain recombines TRBV11-2 with TRBJ2-1; 9 bases agree with TRBD2. This CDR3 region has 14 residues. J lost 5 bases, V lost 6 bases, and 5 bases had no gene match. Germline V lookup: CDR1 SGHAT, CDR2 FQNNGV. The CDR3 here is CASRLAGLNNEQFF. The CDR3, as DNA: TGTGCCAGCAGGCTAGCGGGACTAAACAATGAGCAGTTCTTC.

This sequence joins TRBV2 and TRBJ2-7; 8 nucleotides match TRBD2. The CDR3 has 14 amino acids. V trimming: 6 bases; J trimming: 4 bases; junction bases outside the gene matches: 8. Germline V CDR1 and CDR2: SNHLY, FYNNEI. As DNA, the CDR3 is TGTGCCAGCAGGCCGGGACTAGAAGGTTACGAGCAGTACTTC. Protein product: CASRPGLEGYEQYF.

In its sample, this clone was seen once. This chain links TRBV19 with TRBJ2-3; 9 bases fit TRBD1. This CDR3 contains 14 residues. Germline V gene sequence: CDR1 LNHDA, CDR2 SQIVND (reference sequence). Losses at the gene ends were 10 bases for V and 0 bases for J; bases not matched to a gene: 5. The CDR3 loop reads CATATGGSTDTQYF. CDR3 coding DNA: TGTGCCACCGCGACAGGGGGAAGCACAGATACGCAGTATTTT.

V usage is TRBV6-5 and J usage is TRBJ1-1; D perhaps matches TRBD1 (6 bases). Germline CDR1 and CDR2: MNHEY and SVGAGI. V shed 6 bases and J shed 0 bases, with 14 bases lying between them. The CDR3 totals 15 residues. CDR3 DNA sequence: TGTGCCAGCAGCTCCGCGGACAGACTGAACACTGAAGCTTTCTTT. Translated, it gives CASSSADRLNTEAFF.

This chain connects TRBV28 to TRBJ1-2; D may be TRBD1 (5 bases). Trimming pared 3 bases from V and 8 bases from J, leaving 7 bases between. Germline CDR1 MDHEN, CDR2 SYDVKM. This CDR3 is built from 11 residues. CDR3 sequence: CASSFQGGYTF. CDR3 sequence (DNA): TGTGCCAGCAGTTTTCAGGGAGGCTACACCTTC.

J is TRBJ1-1 and V is TRBV7-2; D is possibly TRBD1 (5 bases). This CDR3 has 15 amino acids. Germline CDR1 SGHTA, CDR2 FQGNSA. Trimming stripped 5 bases from V and 5 bases from J, with 18 bases between. CDR3 protein: CASSVFATGETEAFF. The CDR3, as DNA: TGTGCCAGCAGCGTCTTCGCCACGGGGGAAACTGAAGCTTTCTTT. The whole variable domain, filled in from reference TRBV7-2 and TRBJ1-1, reads GAGVSQSPSNKVTEKGKDVELRCDPISGHTALYWYRQSLGQGLEFLIYFQGNSAPDKSGLPSDRFSAERTGGSVSTLTIQRTQQEDSAVYLCASSVFATGETEAFFGQGTRLTVV.

The V call is TRBV7-8, the J call TRBJ1-2; D might be TRBD1 (6 bases). Germline values: CDR1 SGHVS, CDR2 FQNEAQ. This CDR3 region has 15 residues. Deletions cut 0 bases from V and 6 bases from J, with 14 bases between. The CDR3 sequence is CASSLASRGSDGYTF. CDR3 bases: TGTGCCAGCAGCTTAGCGTCCAGGGGATCGGATGGCTACACCTTC.

This chain uses TRBV24-1 with TRBJ1-1; weak D call: TRBD1 (5 bases). V gave up 9 bases and J gave up 0 bases, with 10 bases separating them. Per the germline V gene, CDR1 is KGHDR and CDR2 is SFDVKD. The CDR3 totals 13 residues. CDR3 DNA sequence: TGTGCCACCCAGGACACAGTGAACACTGAAGCTTTCTTT. It is translated as CATQDTVNTEAFF.

This clone was detected once. J is TRBJ1-3 and V is TRBV27; tentative D call: TRBD1 (5 bases). The CDR3 spans 15 residues. Germline V gene data show CDR1 as MNHEY and CDR2 as SMNVEV (reference sequence). Between the trimmed V and J ends, which lost 4 bases and 1 base, there was a span of 11 bases. CDR3 nucleotide sequence: TGTGCCAGCAGTTCTCAGGGCTTGTCTGGAAACACCATATATTTT. This gives the protein CASSSQGLSGNTIYF.

The chain has TRBV6-5 and TRBJ1-2; 9 positions agree with TRBD1. CDR3 length equals 14 residues. Unmatched junction bases numbered 8, after V lost 7 bases and J lost 5 bases. Germline CDR1 is MNHEY and CDR2 is SVGAGI. The CDR3 reads CASNPQDRGYGYTF. The CDR3 nucleotides read TGTGCCAGCAACCCCCAAGACAGGGGGTATGGCTACACCTTC.

The V and J genes are TRBV7-3 and TRBJ2-7; 8 bases agree with TRBD1. CDR1 and CDR2 (germline): SGHTA, FQGTGA. V lost 5 bases and J lost 5; bases outside the gene matches: 17. The CDR3 spans 17 residues. The CDR3: CASSPHWTGKTLDEQYF. Here the CDR3 DNA reads TGTGCCAGCAGCCCTCACTGGACAGGGAAGACGCTCGACGAGCAGTACTTC.

For this clone: Other nucleotide sequences in the sample specify the same CDR3. This rearrangement joins TRBV20-1 to TRBJ1-2, with a tentative D call TRBD1 (5 bases). CDR3 length equals 11 residues. The V and J ends lost 5 bases and 5 bases respectively, with 9 bases between them. Per the germline V gene, CDR1 is DFQATT and CDR2 is SNEGSKA (reference sequence). As DNA, the CDR3 is TGCAGTGCTCAGGGTGATTATGGCTACACCTTC. It encodes CSAQGDYGYTF.

The chain is built from TRBV9 and TRBJ2-1, with D maybe TRBD1 (5 bases). The CDR3 totals 16 residues. V was pared by 0 bases and J by 2 bases, with 12 bases between. Germline lookup yields CDR1 SGDLS and CDR2 YYNGEE. The CDR3 spells CASSVDVRAAYNEQFF. The CDR3 coding sequence is TGTGCCAGCAGCGTAGATGTCAGGGCGGCCTACAATGAGCAGTTCTTC.